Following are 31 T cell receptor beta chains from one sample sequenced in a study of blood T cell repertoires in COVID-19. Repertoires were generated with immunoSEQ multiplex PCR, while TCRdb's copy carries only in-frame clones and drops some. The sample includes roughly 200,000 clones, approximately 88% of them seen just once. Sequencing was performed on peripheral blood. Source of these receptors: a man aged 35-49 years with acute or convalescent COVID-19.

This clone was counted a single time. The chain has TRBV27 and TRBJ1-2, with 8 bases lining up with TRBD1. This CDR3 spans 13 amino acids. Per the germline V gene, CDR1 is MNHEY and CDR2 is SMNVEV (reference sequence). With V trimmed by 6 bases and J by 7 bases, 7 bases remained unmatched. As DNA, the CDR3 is TGTGCCAGCAGGGCCGGGACAGGTGGTGGCTACACCTTC. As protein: CASRAGTGGGYTF.

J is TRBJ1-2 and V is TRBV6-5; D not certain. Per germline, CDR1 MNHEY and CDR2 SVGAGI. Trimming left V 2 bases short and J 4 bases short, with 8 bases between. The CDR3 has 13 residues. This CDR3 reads CASSYGTPYGYTF. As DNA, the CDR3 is TGTGCCAGCAGTTACGGCACGCCCTATGGCTACACCTTC.

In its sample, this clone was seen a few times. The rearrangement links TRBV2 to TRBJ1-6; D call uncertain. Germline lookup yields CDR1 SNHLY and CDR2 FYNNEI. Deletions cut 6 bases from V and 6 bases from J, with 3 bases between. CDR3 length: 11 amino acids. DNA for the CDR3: TGTGCCAGCAGCAGTAATTCACCCCTCCACTTT. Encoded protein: CASSSNSPLHF.

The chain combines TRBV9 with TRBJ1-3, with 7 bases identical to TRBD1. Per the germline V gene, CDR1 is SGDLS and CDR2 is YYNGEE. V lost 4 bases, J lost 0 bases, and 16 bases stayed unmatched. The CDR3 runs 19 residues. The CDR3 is CASSPRSPSTGSSGNTIYF. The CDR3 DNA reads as TGTGCCAGCAGCCCCCGTAGTCCATCGACAGGGAGCTCTGGAAACACCATATATTTT.

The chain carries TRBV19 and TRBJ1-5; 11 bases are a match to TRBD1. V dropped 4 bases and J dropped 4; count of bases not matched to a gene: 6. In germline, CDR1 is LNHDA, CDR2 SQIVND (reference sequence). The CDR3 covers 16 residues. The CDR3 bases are TGTGCCAGTAGTACAATCGGGACAGGGGGGAATCAGCCCCAGCATTTT. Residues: CASSTIGTGGNQPQHF. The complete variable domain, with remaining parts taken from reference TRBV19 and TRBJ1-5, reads DGGITQSPKYLFRKEGQNVTLSCEQNLNHDAMYWYRQDPGQGLRLIYYSQIVNDFQKGDIAEGYSVSREKKESFPLTVTSAQKNPTAFYLCASSTIGTGGNQPQHFGDGTRLSIL.

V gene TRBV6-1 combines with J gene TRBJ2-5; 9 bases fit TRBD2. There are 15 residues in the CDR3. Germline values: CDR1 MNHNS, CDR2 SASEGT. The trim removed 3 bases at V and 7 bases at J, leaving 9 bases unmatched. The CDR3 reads CASSENSGGLGTQYF. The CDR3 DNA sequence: TGTGCCAGCAGTGAGAATAGCGGGGGTCTCGGGACCCAGTACTTC.

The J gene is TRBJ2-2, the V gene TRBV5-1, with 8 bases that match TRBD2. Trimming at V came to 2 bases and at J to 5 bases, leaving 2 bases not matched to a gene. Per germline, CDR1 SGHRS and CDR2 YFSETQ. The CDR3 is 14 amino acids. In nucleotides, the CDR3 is TGCGCCAGCAGCTTCCCGGGAGGGACCGGGGAGCTGTTTTTT. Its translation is CASSFPGGTGELFF.

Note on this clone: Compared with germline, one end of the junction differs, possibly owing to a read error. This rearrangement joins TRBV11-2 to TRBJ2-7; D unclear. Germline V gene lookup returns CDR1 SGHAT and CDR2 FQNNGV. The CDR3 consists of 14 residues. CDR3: CASRLGYWSYEQYF. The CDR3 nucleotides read TGTGCCAGCAGATTAGGGTACTGGTCCTACGAGCAGTACTTC.

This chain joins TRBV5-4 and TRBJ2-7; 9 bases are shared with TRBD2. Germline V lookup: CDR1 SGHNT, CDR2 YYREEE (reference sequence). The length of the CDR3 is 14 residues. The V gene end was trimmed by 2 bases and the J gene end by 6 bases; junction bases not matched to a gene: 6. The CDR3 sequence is CASSFASGVSEQYF. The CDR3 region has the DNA TGTGCCAGCAGCTTCGCTAGCGGGGTTTCCGAGCAGTACTTC.

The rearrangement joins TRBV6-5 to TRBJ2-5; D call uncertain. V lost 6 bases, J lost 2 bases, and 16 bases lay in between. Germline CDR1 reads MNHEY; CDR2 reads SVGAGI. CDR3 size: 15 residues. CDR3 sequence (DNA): TGTGCCAGCAGAAAGGCCTCACAGTCTCAAGAGACCCAGTACTTC. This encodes CASRKASQSQETQYF.

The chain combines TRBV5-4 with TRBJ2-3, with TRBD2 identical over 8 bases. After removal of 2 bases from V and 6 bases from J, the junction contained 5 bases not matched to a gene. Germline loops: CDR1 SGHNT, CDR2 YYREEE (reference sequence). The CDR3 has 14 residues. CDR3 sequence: CASSFFGGGDTQYF. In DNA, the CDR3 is TGTGCCAGCAGCTTCTTCGGGGGGGGCGATACGCAGTATTTT.

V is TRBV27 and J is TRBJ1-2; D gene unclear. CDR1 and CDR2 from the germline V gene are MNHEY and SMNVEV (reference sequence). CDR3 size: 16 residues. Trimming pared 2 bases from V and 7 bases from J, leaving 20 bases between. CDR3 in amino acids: CASSLGPSGKATGYTF. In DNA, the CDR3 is TGTGCCAGCAGTTTAGGGCCCTCCGGGAAGGCTACTGGCTACACCTTC.

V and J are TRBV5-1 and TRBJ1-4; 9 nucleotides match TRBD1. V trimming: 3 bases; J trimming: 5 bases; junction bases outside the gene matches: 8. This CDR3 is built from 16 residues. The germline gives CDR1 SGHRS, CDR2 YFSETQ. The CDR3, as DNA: TGCGCCAGCAGCTCAGGACAGGGGCCCTTGAATGAAAAACTGTTTTTT. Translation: CASSSGQGPLNEKLFF.

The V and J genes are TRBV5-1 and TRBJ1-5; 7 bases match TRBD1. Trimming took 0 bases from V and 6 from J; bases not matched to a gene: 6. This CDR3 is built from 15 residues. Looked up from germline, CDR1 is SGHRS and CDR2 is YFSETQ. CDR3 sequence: CASSLVAGGGQPQHF. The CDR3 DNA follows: TGCGCCAGCAGCTTGGTGGCAGGGGGAGGTCAGCCCCAGCATTTT.

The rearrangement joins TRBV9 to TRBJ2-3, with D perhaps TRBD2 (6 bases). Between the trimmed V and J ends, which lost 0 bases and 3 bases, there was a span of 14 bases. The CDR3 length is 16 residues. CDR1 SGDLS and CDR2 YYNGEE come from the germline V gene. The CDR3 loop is CASSVAVGGRTDTQYF. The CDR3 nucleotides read TGTGCCAGCAGCGTAGCTGTGGGGGGTAGGACAGATACGCAGTATTTT.

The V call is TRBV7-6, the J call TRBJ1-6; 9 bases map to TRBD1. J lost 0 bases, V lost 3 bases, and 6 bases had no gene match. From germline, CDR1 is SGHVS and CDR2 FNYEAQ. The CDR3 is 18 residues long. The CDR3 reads CASSFSGQGSSYNSPLHF. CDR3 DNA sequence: TGTGCCAGCAGCTTCTCCGGACAGGGGAGCTCCTATAATTCACCCCTCCACTTT.

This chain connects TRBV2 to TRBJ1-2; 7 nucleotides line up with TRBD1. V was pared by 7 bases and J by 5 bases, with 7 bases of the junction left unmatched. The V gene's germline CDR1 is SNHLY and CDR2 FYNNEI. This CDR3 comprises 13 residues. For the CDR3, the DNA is TGTGCCAGCACATCAAGGGGGCTTTATGGCTACACCTTC. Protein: CASTSRGLYGYTF.

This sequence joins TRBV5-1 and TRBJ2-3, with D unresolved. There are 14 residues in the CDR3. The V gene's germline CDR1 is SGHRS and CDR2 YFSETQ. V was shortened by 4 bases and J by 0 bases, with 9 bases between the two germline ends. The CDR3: CASSLSPSTDTQYF. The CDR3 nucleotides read TGCGCCAGCAGCCTATCCCCTAGCACAGATACGCAGTATTTT.

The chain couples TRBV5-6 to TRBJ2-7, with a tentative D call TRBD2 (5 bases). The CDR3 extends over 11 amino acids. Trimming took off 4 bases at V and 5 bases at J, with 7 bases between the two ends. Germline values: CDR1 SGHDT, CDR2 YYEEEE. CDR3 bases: TGTGCCAGCAGCAATAGCGACGAGCAGTACTTC. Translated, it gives CASSNSDEQYF.

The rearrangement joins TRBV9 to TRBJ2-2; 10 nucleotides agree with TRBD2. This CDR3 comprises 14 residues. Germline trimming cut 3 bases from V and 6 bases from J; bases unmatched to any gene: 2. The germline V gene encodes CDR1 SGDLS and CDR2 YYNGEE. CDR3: CASSEGLASGELFF. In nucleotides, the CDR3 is TGTGCCAGCAGCGAGGGACTAGCGTCCGGGGAGCTGTTTTTT.

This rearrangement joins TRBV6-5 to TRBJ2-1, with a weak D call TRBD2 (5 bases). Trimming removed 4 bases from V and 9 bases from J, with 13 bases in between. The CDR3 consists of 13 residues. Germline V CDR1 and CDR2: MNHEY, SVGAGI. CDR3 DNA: TGTGCCAGCAGTTGGGTGGCAGGAGGTGAGCAGTTCTTC. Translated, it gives CASSWVAGGEQFF.

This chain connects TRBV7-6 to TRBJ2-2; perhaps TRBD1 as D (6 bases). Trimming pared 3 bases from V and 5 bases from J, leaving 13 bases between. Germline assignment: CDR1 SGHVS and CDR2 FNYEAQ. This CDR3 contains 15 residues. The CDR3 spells CASSFVTGSTGELFF. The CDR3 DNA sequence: TGTGCCAGCAGCTTCGTAACAGGGTCTACCGGGGAGCTGTTTTTT.

CDR3 nucleotides: TGTGCCAGCAGCTTAGCGGTCGGGACAGGGTTTAACGAGCAGTACTTC. Its translation is CASSLAVGTGFNEQYF. The rearrangement uses TRBV7-2 and TRBJ2-7, with TRBD1 identical over 9 bases. V trimming: 0 bases; J trimming: 5 bases; junction bases outside the gene matches: 8. This CDR3 has 16 residues. The germline gives CDR1 SGHTA, CDR2 FQGNSA.

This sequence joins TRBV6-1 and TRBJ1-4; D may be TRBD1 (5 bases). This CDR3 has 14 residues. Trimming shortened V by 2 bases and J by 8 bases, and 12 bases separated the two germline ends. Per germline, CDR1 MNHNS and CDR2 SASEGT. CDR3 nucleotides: TGTGCCAGCAGTGAAAGGCAGGGAAGAGAAAAACTGTTTTTT. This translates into CASSERQGREKLFF.

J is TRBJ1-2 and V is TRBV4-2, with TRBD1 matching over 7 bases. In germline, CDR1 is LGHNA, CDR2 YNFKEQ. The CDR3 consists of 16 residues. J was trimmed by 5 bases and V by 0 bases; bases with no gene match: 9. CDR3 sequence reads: CASSQEGAAGGYGYTF. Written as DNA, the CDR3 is TGTGCCAGCAGCCAAGAAGGCGCGGCAGGGGGGTATGGCTACACCTTC.

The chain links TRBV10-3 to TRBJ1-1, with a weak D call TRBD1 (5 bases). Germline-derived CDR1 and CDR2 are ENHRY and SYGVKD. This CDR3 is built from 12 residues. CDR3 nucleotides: TGTGCGGCGGGGGGGGTGAACACTGAAGCTTTCTTT. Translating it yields CAAGGVNTEAFF.

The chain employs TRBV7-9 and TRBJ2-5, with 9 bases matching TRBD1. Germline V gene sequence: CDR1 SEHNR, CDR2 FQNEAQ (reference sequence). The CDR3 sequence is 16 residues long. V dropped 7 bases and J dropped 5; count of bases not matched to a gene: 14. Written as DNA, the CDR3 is TGTGCCAGCACCCCTGGCGTCGCGGGGACAGGGGAGACCCAGTACTTC. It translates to CASTPGVAGTGETQYF.

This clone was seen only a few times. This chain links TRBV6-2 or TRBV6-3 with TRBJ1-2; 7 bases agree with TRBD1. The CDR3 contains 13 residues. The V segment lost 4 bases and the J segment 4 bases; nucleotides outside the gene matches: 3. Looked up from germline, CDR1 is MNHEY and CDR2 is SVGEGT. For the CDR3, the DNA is TGTGCCAGCAGTTCGGGACAGTTCTATGGCTACACCTTC. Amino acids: CASSSGQFYGYTF.

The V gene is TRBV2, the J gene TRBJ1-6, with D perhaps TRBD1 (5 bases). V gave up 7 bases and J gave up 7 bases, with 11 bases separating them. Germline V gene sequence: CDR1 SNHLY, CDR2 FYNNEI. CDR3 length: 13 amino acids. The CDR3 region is CASKGEGNSPLHF. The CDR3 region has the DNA TGTGCCAGCAAAGGGGAAGGCAATTCACCCCTCCACTTT.

CDR3: CATWTARYQSSYNSPLHF. For the CDR3, the DNA is TGTGCCACCTGGACAGCTCGGTACCAGAGCTCCTATAATTCACCCCTCCACTTT. The rearrangement links TRBV19 to TRBJ1-6, with D possibly matching TRBD1 (6 bases). This CDR3 contains 18 residues. Trimming removed 10 bases from V and 0 bases from J, with 22 bases in between. Germline CDR1 LNHDA, CDR2 SQIVND (reference sequence). The entire variable domain, with the rest obtained from reference TRBV19 and TRBJ1-6, is as follows: DGGITQSPKYLFRKEGQNVTLSCEQNLNHDAMYWYRQDPGQGLRLIYYSQIVNDFQKGDIAEGYSVSREKKESFPLTVTSAQKNPTAFYLCATWTARYQSSYNSPLHFGNGTRLTVT.

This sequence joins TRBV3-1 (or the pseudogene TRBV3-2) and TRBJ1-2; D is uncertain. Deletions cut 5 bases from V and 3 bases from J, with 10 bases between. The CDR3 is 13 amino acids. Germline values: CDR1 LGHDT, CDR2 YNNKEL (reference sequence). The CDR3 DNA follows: TGTGCCAGCAGCAGACGGGTGGACTATGGCTACACCTTC. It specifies CASSRRVDYGYTF.